This passage covers 20 T cell receptor beta chains from one sample sequenced in a study of T cell changes during pregnancy in multiple sclerosis (dated by TCRdb to between 2017 and 2020). Library preparation used the immunoSEQ multiplex PCR assay. Not all clones reach the TCRdb copy of this immuneACCESS table, which keeps in-frame sequences only. Checked studies attribute under half of the gap to unresolved V genes and leave the rest unexplained. The sample table contains more than 35,000 clones; only one count was recorded for 70% to 90% of them. The ten largest clones represent around 5.6% of the sample. Here the sequenced sample was CD8+ T cells from peripheral blood mononuclear cells, taken after pregnancy. The receptors derive from a female donor in good health, enrolled as a control in a pregnancy study.

The chain links TRBV28 to TRBJ2-2; D may be TRBD2 (6 bases). From germline, CDR1 is MDHEN and CDR2 SYDVKM. With 5 bases removed from V and 0 bases from J, the gap between germline ends came to 13 bases. CDR3 size: 16 residues. The CDR3 region has the DNA TGTGCCAGCAGTCCGACGGACTACGCGAACACCGGGGAGCTGTTTTTT. The encoded protein is CASSPTDYANTGELFF. The complete variable domain, with remaining parts taken from reference TRBV28 and TRBJ2-2, reads DVKVTQSSRYLVKRTGEKVFLECVQDMDHENMFWYRQDPGLGLRLIYFSYDVKMKEKGDIPEGYSVSREKKERFSLILESASTNQTSMYLCASSPTDYANTGELFFGEGSRLTVL.

The chain couples TRBV19 to TRBJ2-1; D ambiguous. Germline V gene sequence: CDR1 LNHDA, CDR2 SQIVND (reference sequence). Deletions cut 3 bases from V and 4 bases from J, with 10 bases between. The CDR3 covers 14 residues. The CDR3 is CASSIESRYNEQFF. DNA of the CDR3: TGTGCCAGTAGTATTGAGAGCAGGTACAATGAGCAGTTCTTC.

This chain connects TRBV6-6 to TRBJ1-1; 10 bases fit TRBD1. Per the germline V gene, CDR1 is MNHNY and CDR2 is SVGAGI (reference sequence). This CDR3 contains 13 residues. Unmatched junction bases numbered 2, after V lost 5 bases and J lost 5 bases. CDR3 sequence (DNA): TGTGCCAGCAGTGGGGACAGGGGAACTGAAGCTTTCTTT. Encoded protein: CASSGDRGTEAFF.

The chain carries TRBV15 and TRBJ1-2, with D possibly TRBD1 on 5 matching bases. With 9 bases removed from V and 2 bases from J, the gap between germline ends came to 16 bases. CDR1 is LNHNV, CDR2 YYDKDF, per germline (reference sequence). There are 14 residues in the CDR3. This CDR3 reads CATAGGTFNYGYTF. CDR3 DNA: TGTGCCACGGCGGGGGGGACCTTCAACTATGGCTACACCTTC.

The CDR3, as DNA: TGTGCCAGCAGCGACGTGACAGGGCTCGCGCAGTACTTC. Amino acids: CASSDVTGLAQYF. The V gene is TRBV9, the J gene TRBJ2-7, with 7 bases aligning to TRBD1. The CDR3 extends over 13 amino acids. V shed 3 bases and J 9 bases; nucleotides not matched to a gene: 9. From germline, CDR1 is SGDLS and CDR2 YYNGEE. Full variable domain (remainder filled in from reference TRBV9 and TRBJ2-7): DSGVTQTPKHLITATGQRVTLRCSPRSGDLSVYWYQQSLDQGLQFLIQYYNGEERAKGNILERFSAQQFPDLHSELNLSSLELGDSALYFCASSDVTGLAQYFGPGTRLTVT.

The V and J genes are TRBV9 and TRBJ1-1; 10 bases are a match to TRBD1. Trimming took 3 bases from V and 1 from J; bases not matched to a gene: 0. Germline CDR1 is SGDLS and CDR2 is YYNGEE. There are 14 residues in the CDR3. The CDR3 coding sequence is TGTGCCAGCAGCGGGGACAGGGGGAACACTGAAGCTTTCTTT. Protein: CASSGDRGNTEAFF.

This clone turned up a few times. The chain couples TRBV2 to TRBJ2-1; 8 bases agree with TRBD2. The V gene's germline CDR1 is SNHLY and CDR2 FYNNEI. There are 13 residues in the CDR3. Trimming took 1 base from V and 14 from J; bases not matched to a gene: 7. This CDR3 reads CASSEEERGGKFF. The CDR3 nucleotides are TGTGCCAGCAGTGAAGAGGAACGGGGGGGCAAGTTCTTC.

The chain recombines TRBV4-1 with TRBJ2-7; 7 positions agree with TRBD1. Germline CDR1 MGHRA, CDR2 YSYEKL. The CDR3 extends over 13 amino acids. Unmatched junction bases numbered 6, after V lost 4 bases and J lost 6 bases. The CDR3 DNA follows: TGCGCCAGCAGCCGGACAGGCTGGAGCGAGCAGTACTTC. Amino acid sequence: CASSRTGWSEQYF.

CDR3 sequence: CASSVGGSSTEAFF. For the CDR3, the DNA is TGTGCCAGCAGCGTAGGCGGAAGTAGCACTGAAGCTTTCTTT. The V call is TRBV9, the J call TRBJ1-1; D is undetermined. The CDR3 is made up of 14 amino acids. Looked up from germline, CDR1 is SGDLS and CDR2 is YYNGEE. V was cut by 0 bases and J by 4 bases, with 10 bases left in between.

The chain uses TRBV9 and TRBJ2-3, with D possibly TRBD1 on 6 matching bases. This CDR3 contains 14 residues. V shed 7 bases and J shed 5 bases, with 17 bases lying between them. Germline CDR1 reads SGDLS; CDR2 reads YYNGEE. The CDR3 loop is CASSGQTAQDTQYF. For the CDR3, the DNA is TGTGCCAGCTCCGGACAGACCGCACAAGATACGCAGTATTTT.

The chain recombines TRBV27 with TRBJ2-7; perhaps TRBD1 as D (6 bases). V was trimmed by 0 bases and J by 4 bases, leaving 13 bases between them. This CDR3 is 15 amino acids long. CDR1 MNHEY and CDR2 SMNVEV come from the germline V gene (reference sequence). The CDR3 here is CASSLSGHGAYEQYF. The CDR3 bases are TGTGCCAGCAGTTTATCGGGACACGGAGCTTACGAGCAGTACTTC.

V is TRBV7-2 and J is TRBJ1-5; D call uncertain. The CDR3 contains 17 residues. V was clipped by 1 base and J by 0 bases, with 13 bases between them. Germline CDR1 is SGHTA and CDR2 is FQGNSA. The CDR3 region has the DNA TGTGCCAGCAGCTTAGTAGGAGGAACCAGTAGCAATCAGCCCCAGCATTTT. It translates to CASSLVGGTSSNQPQHF.

J is TRBJ1-5 and V is TRBV4-3; unclear D gene. V was pared by 0 bases and J by 0 bases, with 6 bases between. Germline lookup yields CDR1 LGHNA and CDR2 YSLEER. This CDR3 spans 15 amino acids. In DNA form, the CDR3 reads TGCGCCAGCAGCCAAGATCAGTATAGCAATCAGCCCCAGCATTTT. As protein: CASSQDQYSNQPQHF.

The CDR3 nucleotides read TGCGCCAGCAGCCAAGCGTGGGAGGGGGGCAATCAGCCCCAGCATTTT. It is translated as CASSQAWEGGNQPQHF. V is TRBV4-3 and J is TRBJ1-5; the D gene is possibly TRBD1 (6 bases). CDR1 is LGHNA, CDR2 YSLEER, per germline. Between the trimmed V and J ends, which lost 1 base and 2 bases, there was a span of 12 bases. This CDR3 spans 16 amino acids.

In this sample, this clone turned up a few times. CDR3 amino acids: CASSQESEGAAEAFF. The CDR3, as DNA: TGCGCCAGCAGCCAAGAAAGTGAGGGCGCTGCTGAAGCTTTCTTT. The gene calls are TRBV4-1 and TRBJ1-1; D ambiguous. This CDR3 is built from 15 residues. In germline, CDR1 is MGHRA, CDR2 YSYEKL. Trimming stripped 0 bases from V and 6 bases from J, with 14 bases between.

CDR3 sequence: CASSAGWERGSYNEQFF. DNA of the CDR3: TGTGCCAGCAGCGCTGGATGGGAGCGGGGTTCCTACAATGAGCAGTTCTTC. The rearrangement uses TRBV9 and TRBJ2-1, with 7 bases that match TRBD2. CDR1 is SGDLS and CDR2 is YYNGEE in the germline V gene. Unmatched junction bases numbered 10, after V lost 3 bases and J lost 1 base. The CDR3 is 17 residues long. Together with reference TRBV9 and TRBJ2-1, the CDR3 gives the full variable domain: DSGVTQTPKHLITATGQRVTLRCSPRSGDLSVYWYQQSLDQGLQFLIQYYNGEERAKGNILERFSAQQFPDLHSELNLSSLELGDSALYFCASSAGWERGSYNEQFFGPGTRLTVL.

V and J are TRBV12-2 and TRBJ1-6; whether TRBD1, the table's D call, matches the DNA was not checked. TRBV12-2 is deemed a pseudogene. This CDR3 is 17 amino acids long. The CDR3 here is CASRLGQGSSYNSPLHF. For the CDR3, the DNA is TGTGCAAGTCGCTTAGGACAGGGAAGCTCCTATAATTCACCCCTCCACTTT.

V is TRBV29-1 and J is TRBJ2-7, with a possible D match to TRBD1 (6 bases). CDR3 size: 12 residues. CDR1 and CDR2 (germline): SQVTM, ANQGSEA. V was cut by 7 bases and J by 3 bases, with 13 bases left in between. This chain's CDR3 is CSASPTGYEQYF. For the CDR3, the DNA is TGCAGCGCCTCCCCGACAGGCTACGAGCAGTACTTC.

The chain has TRBV6-6 and TRBJ2-7; 8 nucleotides agree with TRBD2. Per the germline V gene, CDR1 is MNHNY and CDR2 is SVGAGI (reference sequence). The CDR3 runs to 14 residues. Trimming took 6 bases from V and 12 from J; bases not matched to a gene: 16. This CDR3 reads CASSSRGGPPAVYF. CDR3 nucleotides: TGTGCCAGCAGCTCTCGGGGGGGGCCTCCGGCCGTGTACTTC.

The chain has TRBV7-8 and TRBJ2-5; D remains ambiguous. V lost 3 bases and J lost 5, with 10 bases in between. Germline V CDR1 and CDR2: SGHVS, FQNEAQ. This CDR3 region has 13 residues. The CDR3 DNA reads TGTGCCAGCAGCTTGGCAGGTGGGGAGACCCAGTACTTC. It codes for CASSLAGGETQYF.